These T cell receptor beta chains were read from a single sample in a study of shared clonotypes between healthy human individuals. Method: immunoSEQ multiplex PCR; TCRdb's copy keeps in-frame clones and lacks some. The sample contains about 2.2 million clones, about 92% of which appear only once. The sequencing input was naive CD8+ T cells from PBMCs. The source is a man aged 18 to 29 in good health. Some clones in this sample may be carry-over from other donors' samples. Both conserved end residues are part of each CDR3. Each record gives: D gene, J gene, V gene, clone size, CDR3 protein, CDR3 DNA. The D gene is left open where the match is weak. Part of the rows lack a size; the others show once, few, many or a class for expanded clones.

NA | TRBJ1-1 | TRBV9 | NA | CASSVVESSMDTEAFF | TGTGCCAGCAGCGTAGTGGAGTCGTCTATGGACACTGAAGCTTTCTTT
NA | TRBJ2-1 | TRBV4-1 | NA | CASSQDERNEQFF | TGCGCCAGCAGCCAAGACGAGCGCAATGAGCAGTTCTTC
NA | TRBJ2-7 | TRBV27 | NA | CASSLQGSPYEQYF | TGTGCCAGCAGTTTACAGGGGAGCCCCTACGAGCAGTACTTC
TRBD1 | TRBJ1-2 | TRBV27 | NA | CASRDRTGSRYGYTF | TGTGCCAGCAGAGACCGGACAGGGTCTCGCTATGGCTACACCTTC
NA | TRBJ2-1 | TRBV19 | once | CASSIVSENEQFF | TGTGCCAGTAGTATAGTAAGTGAAAATGAGCAGTTCTTC
TRBD2 | TRBJ2-5 | TRBV28 | NA | CASSLFSGLAGALRQETQYF | TGTGCCAGCAGTTTATTCTCGGGACTAGCGGGAGCGCTCCGCCAAGAGACCCAGTACTTC
NA | TRBJ1-2 | TRBV4-1 | NA | CASSQDSRADGYTF | TGCGCCAGCAGCCAAGATTCTAGGGCCGATGGCTACACCTTC
TRBD2 | TRBJ2-7 | TRBV29-1 | NA | CSVEVGRPYEQYF | TGCAGCGTTGAAGTCGGGAGGCCCTACGAGCAGTACTTC
TRBD1 | TRBJ2-7 | TRBV9 | NA | CASSFGQGVTYEQYF | TGTGCCAGCAGCTTTGGACAGGGGGTCACCTACGAGCAGTACTTC
TRBD1 | TRBJ2-5 | TRBV11-2 | NA | CASSLGEREGGKETQYF | TGTGCCAGCAGCTTAGGAGAACGGGAAGGGGGCAAAGAGACCCAGTACTTC
TRBD2 | TRBJ2-5 | TRBV7-8 | NA | CASSLVTSGKETQYF | TGTGCCAGCAGCTTAGTGACTAGCGGAAAAGAGACCCAGTACTTC
TRBD2 | TRBJ2-1 | TRBV13 | NA | CASSASGNNEQFF | TGTGCCAGCAGCGCAAGCGGGAATAATGAGCAGTTCTTC
TRBD2 | TRBJ2-7 | TRBV6-5 | NA | CASSWTGGGYEQYF | TGTGCCAGCAGTTGGACGGGAGGGGGCTACGAGCAGTACTTC
NA | TRBJ2-1 | TRBV6-5 | NA | CASSYSGEAPYNEQFF | TGTGCCAGCAGTTACTCGGGAGAGGCCCCCTACAATGAGCAGTTCTTC
TRBD2 | TRBJ2-1 | TRBV10-3 | NA | CAISGSGRAYNEQFF | TGTGCCATCAGTGGGAGCGGGAGGGCCTACAATGAGCAGTTCTTC
NA | TRBJ1-1 | TRBV29-1 | NA | CSVDGGSLNTEAFF | TGCAGCGTTGATGGGGGCAGTCTTAACACTGAAGCTTTCTTT
NA | TRBJ2-7 | TRBV29-1 | NA | CSVVAGTYEQYF | TGCAGCGTTGTGGCAGGAACCTACGAGCAGTACTTC
TRBD2 | TRBJ2-1 | TRBV30 | NA | CAWSTSSGRPPYNEQFF | TGTGCCTGGAGTACATCTAGCGGGAGGCCCCCCTACAATGAGCAGTTCTTC
NA | TRBJ2-7 | TRBV7-3 | once | CASSLTGRVDYEQYF | TGTGCCAGCAGCTTAACAGGCCGGGTGGACTACGAGCAGTACTTC
NA | TRBJ1-2 | TRBV5-4 | NA | CASNLGGNGYTF | TGTGCCAGCAACTTAGGAGGGAATGGCTACACCTTC
NA | TRBJ2-7 | TRBV10-3 | NA | CAISEIATGLSYEQYF | TGTGCCATCAGTGAAATTGCGACAGGCCTCTCCTACGAGCAGTACTTC
NA | TRBJ2-7 | TRBV10-1 | NA | CASSGRRAPPYEQYF | TGCGCCAGCAGCGGTCGCAGGGCCCCCCCCTACGAGCAGTACTTC
NA | TRBJ2-1 | TRBV7-9 | once | CASSLGGARSSYNEQFF | TGTGCCAGCAGCTTAGGGGGGGCGCGAAGCTCCTACAATGAGCAGTTCTTC
TRBD1 | TRBJ2-7 | TRBV4-1 | NA | CASRSRDSISYEQYF | TGCGCCAGCAGGTCCCGGGACAGTATTTCCTACGAGCAGTACTTC
NA | TRBJ1-2 | TRBV4-1 | NA | CASSQDRGKTNYGYTF | TGCGCCAGCAGCCAAGATCGGGGGAAAACGAACTATGGCTACACCTTC
NA | TRBJ1-1 | TRBV4-1 | NA | CASSQDTPPSLMNTEAFF | TGCGCCAGCAGCCAAGATACCCCTCCCAGCCTCATGAACACTGAAGCTTTCTTT
TRBD2 | TRBJ2-7 | TRBV7-9 | NA | CASSPTRQGLSYEQYF | TGTGCCAGCAGCCCCACCCGTCAGGGACTATCCTACGAGCAGTACTTC
NA | TRBJ2-5 | TRBV29-1 | NA | CSVATGLEETQYF | TGCAGCGTCGCAACAGGACTGGAAGAGACCCAGTACTTC
NA | TRBJ1-2 | TRBV7-9 | NA | CASSLAVREDGYTF | TGTGCCAGCAGCTTAGCGGTCAGGGAGGATGGCTACACCTTC
NA | TRBJ1-2 | TRBV7-3 | few | CASSPNAGFYGYTF | TGTGCCAGCAGCCCGAATGCTGGGTTCTATGGCTACACCTTC
NA | TRBJ1-2 | TRBV28 | NA | CASTNRGNYGYTF | TGTGCCAGCACCAATAGGGGAAACTATGGCTACACCTTC
NA | TRBJ2-7 | TRBV29-1 | NA | CSSAIEAYEQYF | TGCAGCTCTGCTATCGAGGCCTACGAGCAGTACTTC
NA | TRBJ2-1 | TRBV9 | NA | CASSVAGNERNEQFF | TGTGCCAGCAGCGTAGCCGGGAATGAACGCAATGAGCAGTTCTTC
TRBD1 | TRBJ2-3 | TRBV5-6 | NA | CASSPDRVRTDTQYF | TGTGCCAGCAGCCCGGACAGGGTCAGAACAGATACGCAGTATTTT
NA | TRBJ1-1 | TRBV13 | NA | CASSLVPTANTEAFF | TGTGCCAGCAGCTTAGTCCCGACAGCGAACACTGAAGCTTTCTTT
NA | TRBJ1-2 | TRBV9 | NA | CASSVTSQEYGYTF | TGTGCCAGCAGCGTAACATCTCAGGAATATGGCTACACCTTC
TRBD2 | TRBJ2-1 | TRBV4-2 | once | CASSQVGSGRFDNEQFF | TGTGCCAGCAGCCAAGTCGGGAGCGGGAGGTTCGACAATGAGCAGTTCTTC